This TCR beta chain was recovered during a study of tumor-infiltrating lymphocytes in primary liver carcinoma. Study-level background: Surgery removed the patients' primary liver carcinoma. Subjects consisted of male and female patients aged 30 to 69 years.

Unsorted whole blood yielded blood RNA, and germline DNA was extracted as well. Blood samples of about 4 milliliters were drawn preoperatively. This clonotype was counted between two and nine times. Its antigen remains unidentified. Broader study findings: A significantly higher top-250-clone fraction was recorded for tumors than for blood (p = 0.039).

A primer matching the constant region was used to make TCR beta cDNA from approximately 520 ng of total RNA. ARM-PCR, slightly modified, supplied the TCR beta libraries through three nested multiplex PCR rounds. TCRdb recomputed calls from the multiplex PCR reads with MiXCR, one row per CDR3 protein. The sample consists of fewer than 400,000 distinct CDR3 sequences, over 55% of them appearing once. The sequenced sample consisted of peripheral blood. This receptor was taken from a man aged 40-55 years with primary liver carcinoma and hepatitis B virus infection.

CDR3: CASNTDGGSAYNEQFF. The CDR3 nucleotides are TGCGCCAGCAACACCGACGGGGGGTCAGCCTACAATGAGCAGTTCTTC. J is TRBJ2-1 and V is TRBV5-1; 7 bases fit TRBD2. The CDR3 is 16 residues long. V gave up 6 bases and J gave up 2 bases; unmatched junction bases: 11. Germline V gene data show CDR1 as SGHRS and CDR2 as YFSETQ.